This is a list of T cell receptor beta chains from one sample in a study of T-cell reconstitution after alpha-beta-depleted transplantation in children. TCRdb reprocessed the PCR reads via MiXCR and lists one record per CDR3 protein. This sample yields 700,000 to 850,000 distinct CDR3 sequences, of which roughly 16% are seen a single time; 5% belongs to the top ten. This specimen consisted of PBMCs, mostly from graft donor cells, obtained 360 days after TCRalphabeta/CD19-depleted stem cell transplant. These receptors originate from a male patient between 5 and 17 years old who had a stem cell transplant for acute lymphoblastic leukemia, so the T cells may come from the graft donor. CDR3s include the opening cysteine and the closing phenylalanine or tryptophan. The D gene is left open where the match is weak. Clone size, where shown, is once, few, many, or a class for clones that have expanded.

-,TRBV7-3,few,TRBJ2-1,CASSLELDNEQFF,TGTGCCAGCAGCTTAGAATTAGACAATGAGCAGTTCTTC
TRBD2,TRBV20-1,few,TRBJ2-7,CSVPTSGSPYEQYF,TGCAGTGTCCCGACTAGCGGGAGCCCCTACGAGCAGTACTTC
-,TRBV7-2,many,TRBJ2-2,CASSLVSNTGELFF,TGTGCCAGCAGCTTAGTTTCGAACACCGGGGAGCTGTTTTTT
-,TRBV20-1,few,TRBJ2-7,CCARETPSHPYEQYF,TGCTGTGCTAGAGAAACTCCCAGTCACCCCTACGAGCAGTACTTC
-,TRBV7-2,few,TRBJ2-5,CASSLDGQLGETQYF,TGTGCCAGCAGCTTAGATGGACAGCTGGGGGAGACCCAGTACTTC
TRBD2,TRBV4-1,many,TRBJ2-7,CASSSPGTSGRYEQYF,TGCGCCAGCAGCTCTCCCGGGACTAGCGGGAGGTACGAGCAGTACTTC
-,TRBV7-2,many,TRBJ2-2,CASSNDRFTGELFF,TGTGCCAGCAGCAATGACAGGTTCACCGGGGAGCTGTTTTTT
-,TRBV10-3,few,TRBJ1-5,CAISTDRTNQPQHF,TGTGCCATCAGTACTGACAGGACCAATCAGCCCCAGCATTTT
TRBD1,TRBV3-1,-,TRBJ2-1,CASSLLKPGQGWNEQFF,TGTGCCAGCAGCCTCCTAAAACCGGGACAGGGGTGGAATGAGCAGTTCTTC
TRBD2,TRBV11-3,-,TRBJ2-1,CASSSGGRVNEQFF,TGTGCCAGCAGCTCGGGCGGGAGGGTTAATGAGCAGTTCTTC
TRBD1,TRBV29-1,few,TRBJ2-7,CSVEPGQGLREQYF,TGCAGCGTTGAGCCGGGACAGGGGCTCCGCGAGCAGTACTTC
-,TRBV6-5,-,TRBJ1-1,CASSYSTHRNTEAFF,TGTGCCAGCAGTTACTCGACCCACCGGAACACTGAAGCTTTCTTT
-,TRBV24-1,few,TRBJ2-1,CATMPDSLLSGGEQFF,TGTGCCACCATGCCCGACAGCCTCCTCTCTGGCGGGGAGCAGTTCTTC
-,TRBV27,-,TRBJ1-2,CASSLWGRHGYTF,TGTGCCAGCAGTTTATGGGGTCGTCATGGCTACACCTTC
-,TRBV7-9,few,TRBJ1-4,CASTVLKGLVNEKLFF,TGTGCCAGCACCGTGCTAAAGGGACTGGTTAATGAAAAACTGTTTTTT
TRBD1,TRBV25-1,few,TRBJ1-1,CASINTYRGGTEAFF,TGTGCCAGCATAAACACCTACAGGGGGGGCACTGAAGCTTTCTTT
-,TRBV5-1,-,TRBJ2-4,CASSPPGTAGRIQYF,TGCGCCAGCAGCCCACCCGGGACCGCGGGTCGCATTCAGTACTTC
-,TRBV12-3/TRBV12-4,-,TRBJ2-7,CASSSFNEQYF,TGTGCCAGCAGCAGCTTCAACGAGCAGTACTTC
-,TRBV7-9,-,TRBJ2-2,CASSRGPGQTGELFF,TGTGCCAGCAGCCGAGGCCCGGGCCAAACCGGGGAGCTGTTTTTT
-,TRBV4-2,-,TRBJ2-3,CASSQDVGQARTDTQYF,TGTGCCAGCAGCCAAGATGTCGGGCAGGCCCGCACAGATACGCAGTATTTT
TRBD1,TRBV29-1,-,TRBJ2-3,CSGLDRVGTDTQYF,TGCAGCGGCTTGGACAGGGTTGGGACAGATACGCAGTATTTT
-,TRBV5-6,few,TRBJ2-3,CASSLDGPWGTDTQYF,TGTGCCAGCAGCTTGGATGGTCCCTGGGGCACAGATACGCAGTATTTT
-,TRBV7-8,-,TRBJ2-7,CASSLTRLSSYEQYF,TGTGCCAGCAGCTTAACGCGTCTCAGCTCCTACGAGCAGTACTTC
-,TRBV12-3/TRBV12-4,-,TRBJ2-2,CASSLMGGRTGELFF,TGTGCCAGCAGTTTAATGGGGGGTCGGACCGGGGAGCTGTTTTTT
-,TRBV3-1,few,TRBJ1-1,CASWGGATEAFF,TGTGCCAGCTGGGGAGGAGCAACTGAAGCTTTCTTT
-,TRBV12-3/TRBV12-4,few,TRBJ1-5,CASSLSRGRNNQPQHF,TGTGCCAGCAGTTTATCGCGGGGCCGGAATAATCAGCCCCAGCATTTT
-,TRBV6-1,few,TRBJ2-2,CASTHGRGATGELFF,TGTGCCAGCACCCACGGGCGGGGAGCCACCGGGGAGCTGTTTTTT
TRBD1,TRBV4-1,few,TRBJ2-5,CASSQEGTGGQETQYF,TGCGCCAGCAGCCAAGAAGGGACAGGGGGCCAAGAGACCCAGTACTTC
-,TRBV9,-,TRBJ2-7,CASSVATGDEQYF,TGTGCCAGCAGCGTAGCTACGGGGGACGAGCAGTACTTC
-,TRBV12-3/TRBV12-4,few,TRBJ2-7,CASSSGDWIYEQYF,TGTGCCAGCAGCTCCGGGGACTGGATCTACGAGCAGTACTTC
-,TRBV11-2,few,TRBJ2-2,CASSLENPRFTGELFF,TGTGCCAGCAGCTTAGAGAATCCCCGGTTCACCGGGGAGCTGTTTTTT
-,TRBV29-1,-,TRBJ2-7,CSVADNEQYF,TGCAGCGTTGCAGACAACGAGCAGTACTTC
-,TRBV5-1,-,TRBJ2-7,CASSLRGRIAYEQYF,TGCGCCAGCAGCCTCAGGGGTCGGATTGCATACGAGCAGTACTTC
-,TRBV4-1,-,TRBJ1-1,CASSQDRRMGDTEAFF,TGCGCCAGCAGCCAAGATCGGCGGATGGGGGACACTGAAGCTTTCTTT
-,TRBV12-3/TRBV12-4,-,TRBJ2-5,CASSLLSSETQYF,TGTGCCAGCAGTTTATTGAGTTCAGAGACCCAGTACTTC
-,TRBV12-3/TRBV12-4,few,TRBJ2-1,CASRPLYGAEQFF,TGTGCCAGCAGGCCTCTCTACGGAGCGGAGCAGTTCTTC
-,TRBV2,few,TRBJ2-2,CASSGFVGAPGTGELFF,TGTGCCAGCAGTGGGTTCGTTGGGGCCCCTGGAACCGGGGAGCTGTTTTTT
-,TRBV20-1,-,TRBJ1-1,CSATTTEAFF,TGCAGTGCCACAACCACTGAAGCTTTCTTT
TRBD1,TRBV20-1,few,TRBJ2-1,CSAEIRGRDYEQFF,TGCAGTGCGGAAATCAGGGGGCGCGACTATGAGCAGTTCTTC
-,TRBV9,few,TRBJ2-3,CASSSPRAAGLTDTQYF,TGTGCCAGCAGCTCCCCTAGGGCGGCGGGGCTCACAGATACGCAGTATTTT